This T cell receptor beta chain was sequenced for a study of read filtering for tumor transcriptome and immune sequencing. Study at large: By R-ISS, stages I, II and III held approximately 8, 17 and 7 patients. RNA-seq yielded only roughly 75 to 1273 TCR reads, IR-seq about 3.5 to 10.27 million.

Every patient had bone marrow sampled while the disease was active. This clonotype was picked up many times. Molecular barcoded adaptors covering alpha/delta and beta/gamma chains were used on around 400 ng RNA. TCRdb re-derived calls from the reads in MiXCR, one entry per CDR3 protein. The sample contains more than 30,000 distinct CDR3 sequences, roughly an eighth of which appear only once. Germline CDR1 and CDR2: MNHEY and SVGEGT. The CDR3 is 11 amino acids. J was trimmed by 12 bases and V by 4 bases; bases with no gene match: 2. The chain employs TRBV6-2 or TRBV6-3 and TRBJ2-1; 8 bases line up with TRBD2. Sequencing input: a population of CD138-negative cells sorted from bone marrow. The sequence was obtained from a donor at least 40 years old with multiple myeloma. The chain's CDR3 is CASSSGTRQFF. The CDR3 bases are TGTGCCAGCAGTTCCGGGACTAGGCAGTTCTTC.